The 26 T cell receptor beta chains presented below share a single source sample, sequenced in a study of shared clonotypes between healthy human individuals. Sequencing was performed with immunoSEQ multiplex PCR; in TCRdb, only in-frame clones are kept and a portion is missing. The sample lists more than 2 million clones, about 95% occurring once. The sample taken for sequencing was naive CD4+ T cells sorted from blood. Subset noted: CD45RA+ positively selected. These receptors came from a young man in good health.

About this clone itself: Other DNA variants within this sample encode the same CDR3. CDR3 sequence reads: CAWRRLNTEAFF. CDR3 DNA: TGTGCCTGGAGGCGACTGAACACTGAAGCTTTCTTT. J is TRBJ1-1 and V is TRBV30; D unresolved. V lost 3 bases to trimming and J lost 0 bases, with 5 bases between them. Per germline, CDR1 GTSNPN and CDR2 SVGIG (reference sequence). This CDR3 is 12 amino acids long.

The V gene is TRBV28, the J gene TRBJ1-5, with unresolved D. Germline values: CDR1 MDHEN, CDR2 SYDVKM. The CDR3 has 15 residues. V lost 5 bases to trimming and J lost 4 bases, with 15 bases between them. Written as DNA, the CDR3 is TGTGCCAGCAGTCCCCTAGAGATCCTGAATCAGCCCCAGCATTTT. This encodes CASSPLEILNQPQHF.

The rearrangement joins TRBV4-1 to TRBJ2-7, with D perhaps matching TRBD1 or TRBD2 (5 bases each). This CDR3 has 14 amino acids. Germline assignment: CDR1 MGHRA and CDR2 YSYEKL. Trimming removed 0 bases from V and 3 bases from J, with 9 bases in between. The CDR3 DNA follows: TGCGCCAGCAGCCAAGATTTGGGGGTCTACGAGCAGTACTTC. Protein sequence: CASSQDLGVYEQYF.

This chain uses TRBV7-9 with TRBJ2-7; possible D gene TRBD1, 6 bases. V lost 0 bases, J lost 0 bases, and 12 bases lay in between. Germline V gene sequence: CDR1 SEHNR, CDR2 FQNEAQ (reference sequence). This CDR3 spans 16 amino acids. The CDR3 sequence is CASSLAQGLSSYEQYF. As DNA, the CDR3 is TGTGCCAGCAGCTTAGCGCAGGGGCTGAGCTCCTACGAGCAGTACTTC.

This chain uses TRBV19 with TRBJ2-7; 8 bases agree with TRBD2. Germline lookup yields CDR1 LNHDA and CDR2 SQIVND (reference sequence). This CDR3 has 14 amino acids. V shed 5 bases, J shed 2 bases, and the junction held 5 bases outside the gene matches. The CDR3 here is CASSRVAGTYEQYF. For the CDR3, the DNA is TGTGCCAGTAGTCGGGTAGCGGGGACCTACGAGCAGTACTTC.

The chain joins TRBV7-2 to TRBJ2-7, with 8 bases matching TRBD2. With 5 bases clipped from V and 0 bases from J, the junction kept 9 bases outside the gene matches. Germline assignment: CDR1 SGHTA and CDR2 FQGNSA. The CDR3 covers 16 residues. The CDR3 DNA follows: TGTGCCAGCAGCCCTGGATCGGGGGGGATCTCCTACGAGCAGTACTTC. Protein sequence: CASSPGSGGISYEQYF. The complete variable domain, with remaining parts taken from reference TRBV7-2 and TRBJ2-7, reads GAGVSQSPSNKVTEKGKDVELRCDPISGHTALYWYRQSLGQGLEFLIYFQGNSAPDKSGLPSDRFSAERTGGSVSTLTIQRTQQEDSAVYLCASSPGSGGISYEQYFGPGTRLTVT.

The chain is built from TRBV6-6 and TRBJ2-7, with 7 bases matching TRBD2. The trim removed 8 bases at V and 7 bases at J, leaving 14 bases unmatched. Germline V gives CDR1 MNHNY, CDR2 SVGAGI (reference sequence). The CDR3 covers 14 residues. CDR3 in amino acids: CASGRRGVIEEQYF. For the CDR3, the DNA is TGTGCCAGCGGCCGACGGGGGGTAATAGAGGAGCAGTACTTC.

The chain has TRBV6-5 and TRBJ2-2; D tentatively reads TRBD1 or TRBD2 (6 bases each). CDR1 MNHEY and CDR2 SVGAGI come from the germline V gene. The CDR3 consists of 15 residues. Trimming took off 5 bases at V and 6 bases at J, with 16 bases between the two ends. The CDR3 DNA is TGTGCCAGCAGTCCGGGGGACGGGGGCGCCGGGGAGCTGTTTTTT. Translating it yields CASSPGDGGAGELFF.

The chain combines TRBV4-1 with TRBJ1-4; 9 nucleotides align to TRBD1. This CDR3 has 19 residues. Germline V gene sequence: CDR1 MGHRA, CDR2 YSYEKL. V lost 1 base, J lost 8 bases, and 17 bases stayed unmatched. The CDR3 is CASSQAHWTGEAALEKLFF. CDR3 nucleotides: TGCGCCAGCAGCCAAGCTCATTGGACAGGGGAGGCGGCGTTGGAAAAACTGTTTTTT.

V is TRBV5-1 and J is TRBJ1-3; 9 bases line up with TRBD1. Losses at the gene ends were 4 bases for V and 0 bases for J; bases not matched to a gene: 5. This CDR3 is 16 amino acids long. The germline CDR1 and CDR2 sequences are SGHRS and YFSETQ. DNA for the CDR3: TGCGCCAGCAGCAGGGGACAGGGTGACTCTGGAAACACCATATATTTT. Translated: CASSRGQGDSGNTIYF.

The count of this clone is one. A much larger clone is a single base away; this may be a read error. Here the CDR3 DNA reads TGTGCCAGCAGCCTCGGACAGGTCTACGAGCAGTACTTC. Translating it yields CASSLGQVYEQYF. The chain employs TRBV14 and TRBJ2-7, with TRBD1 matching 7 bases. V lost 4 bases to trimming and J lost 3 bases; unmatched junction nucleotides: 3. The CDR3 sequence is 13 residues long. Germline-derived CDR1 and CDR2 are SGHDN and FVKESK.

This clone occurred once. The CDR3 DNA is TGTGCCAGCAGCAACGACAGGGCCAATACGCAGTATTTT. It encodes CASSNDRANTQYF. The chain joins TRBV5-4 to TRBJ2-3; 7 positions match TRBD1. Germline values: CDR1 SGHNT, CDR2 YYREEE (reference sequence). Trimming took 4 bases from V and 7 from J; bases not matched to a gene: 6. CDR3 length equals 13 residues.

The table lists this clone with a count of one. This chain links TRBV4-3 with TRBJ1-1; D may be TRBD1 (6 bases). The germline V gene has CDR1 LGHNA and CDR2 YSLEER. The CDR3 has 16 amino acids. V shed 0 bases and J shed 8 bases, with 19 bases lying between them. The CDR3 region is CASSQDYITRDREAFF. CDR3 DNA sequence: TGCGCCAGCAGCCAAGACTACATTACACGAGACAGGGAAGCTTTCTTT.

The chain has TRBV11-1 and TRBJ1-6, with a possible D match to TRBD1 (5 bases). This CDR3 has 19 residues. Germline V gives CDR1 SGHAT, CDR2 FQDESV (reference sequence). V lost 8 bases, J lost 0 bases, and 23 bases lay in between. The CDR3 DNA follows: TGTGCCAGCGCGTTGGGCCTAATATCTGGGGGCTCCTATAATTCACCCCTCCACTTT. Its translation is CASALGLISGGSYNSPLHF.

Concerning this clone: At the DNA level, this CDR3 is encoded by other sequences in the same sample as well. This chain links TRBV10-3 with TRBJ2-7; D is undetermined. Trimming left V 0 bases short and J 4 bases short, with 4 bases between. The V gene's germline CDR1 is ENHRY and CDR2 SYGVKD. The CDR3 consists of 12 residues. CDR3 amino acids: CAISESMYEQYF. Here the CDR3 DNA reads TGTGCCATCAGTGAGTCAATGTACGAGCAGTACTTC.

The chain combines TRBV2 with TRBJ2-2, with no clear D. V was clipped by 2 bases and J by 2 bases, with 15 bases between them. CDR1 and CDR2 from the germline V gene are SNHLY and FYNNEI. The CDR3 length is 17 residues. DNA of the CDR3: TGTGCCAGCAGTGAAATGAGACCCCGGTTAAACACCGGGGAGCTGTTTTTT. Its translation: CASSEMRPRLNTGELFF.

This clone was picked up one time. The sample holds other DNA sequences that translate to the same CDR3. The gene calls are TRBV5-1 and TRBJ2-3, with D unresolved. Germline values: CDR1 SGHRS, CDR2 YFSETQ. Trimming pared 2 bases from V and 0 bases from J, leaving 4 bases between. This CDR3 is 13 amino acids long. The CDR3 DNA reads as TGCGCCAGCAGCTTTCCGAGCACAGATACGCAGTATTTT. Translated: CASSFPSTDTQYF.

The sample holds one count of this clone. V is TRBV27 and J is TRBJ2-3; the D is unclear. CDR1 and CDR2 from the germline V gene are MNHEY and SMNVEV (reference sequence). Trimming cost V 2 bases and J 2 bases, with 11 bases left between them. There are 15 residues in the CDR3. The CDR3 protein is CASSLISGATDTQYF. DNA of the CDR3: TGTGCCAGCAGTTTAATTTCAGGTGCCACAGATACGCAGTATTTT.

This clone was detected only once. This chain connects TRBV5-4 to TRBJ1-6; D ambiguous. CDR1 is SGHNT and CDR2 is YYREEE in the germline V gene (reference sequence). CDR3 length equals 17 residues. The germline V and J ends were trimmed by 0 bases and 0 bases, with 10 bases remaining between them. For the CDR3, the DNA is TGTGCCAGCAGCTTGGAACTGCCGGGCTCCTATAATTCACCCCTCCACTTT. Translated: CASSLELPGSYNSPLHF.

This clone occurred once. The V and J genes are TRBV5-5 and TRBJ2-7, with D possibly matching TRBD1 (5 bases). This CDR3 has 14 residues. The V end lost 7 bases, the J end lost 3 bases, and 17 bases lay between the germline ends. CDR1 and CDR2 (germline): SGHKS, YYEKEE (reference sequence). In DNA form, the CDR3 reads TGTGCCAGCTACCAGGGCCCTCAGGGCTACGAGCAGTACTTC. Translated, it gives CASYQGPQGYEQYF.

The rearrangement links TRBV5-1 to TRBJ2-3, with D unresolved. Germline V gene sequence: CDR1 SGHRS, CDR2 YFSETQ. Trimming took off 4 bases at V and 2 bases at J, with 8 bases between the two ends. This CDR3 contains 13 residues. CDR3 region: CASSVGYTDTQYF. CDR3 DNA sequence: TGCGCCAGCAGCGTAGGGTACACAGATACGCAGTATTTT.

On this clone: At the DNA level, this CDR3 is encoded by other sequences in the same sample as well. CDR3 sequence: CASTRGETQYF. In DNA form, the CDR3 reads TGTGCCAGCACGAGGGGGGAGACCCAGTACTTC. The chain uses TRBV6-5 and TRBJ2-5; the D gene is possibly TRBD1 (6 bases). The CDR3 length is 11 residues. Germline-derived CDR1 and CDR2 are MNHEY and SVGAGI. Trimming removed 7 bases at V and 5 bases at J, with 8 bases between.

The V and J genes are TRBV7-9 and TRBJ1-2; D perhaps matches TRBD1 (5 bases). Germline lookup yields CDR1 SEHNR and CDR2 FQNEAQ (reference sequence). The CDR3 consists of 16 residues. V was pared by 5 bases and J by 3 bases, with 19 bases between. The CDR3 sequence: CASSPDPPDSYYGYTF. In DNA form, the CDR3 reads TGTGCCAGCAGCCCCGACCCGCCTGACAGTTACTATGGCTACACCTTC.

The gene calls are TRBV15 and TRBJ2-5; 9 bases map to TRBD2. The CDR3 consists of 15 residues. Germline-derived CDR1 and CDR2 are LNHNV and YYDKDF (reference sequence). V dropped 8 bases and J dropped 2; count of bases not matched to a gene: 9. This CDR3 reads CATQHGLARQETQYF. The CDR3 nucleotides are TGTGCCACCCAACACGGACTAGCGCGACAAGAGACCCAGTACTTC.

The V gene is TRBV29-1, the J gene TRBJ2-2; D call uncertain. CDR1 is SQVTM and CDR2 is ANQGSEA in the germline V gene. The CDR3 covers 14 residues. V was cut by 4 bases and J by 5 bases, with 14 bases left in between. In nucleotides, the CDR3 is TGCAGCGTTGGGGTTGGTGGTTGGACCGGGGAGCTGTTTTTT. This encodes CSVGVGGWTGELFF.

The J gene is TRBJ1-1, the V gene TRBV28; D might be TRBD1 (5 bases). Germline assignment: CDR1 MDHEN and CDR2 SYDVKM. Trimming stripped 6 bases from V and 6 bases from J, with 20 bases between. The CDR3 is made up of 15 amino acids. CDR3 protein: CASSPRGGYVSEAFF. The CDR3 DNA reads TGTGCCAGCAGCCCCCGGGGGGGGTACGTCTCTGAAGCTTTCTTT.